The clone carrying this T cell receptor (beta chain) has only a few counts. What it recognizes is unknown. The CDR3 extends over 15 amino acids. Germline assignment: CDR1 LGHNA and CDR2 YSLEER. V dropped 1 base and J dropped 3 bases, with 9 bases sitting between them. The entry originates in a study of blood T cells in healthy people across ages. Study results and limitations: It was held that diversity estimates obtained from one million T cells represented underestimates.

The authors ran a second PCR of about 6 to 12 cycles using a sample-barcoded 5' primer and a J-beta primer mix. TCRdb re-derived calls from the 5' RACE reads in MiXCR, one entry per CDR3 protein. This sample has about 1,400,000 distinct CDR3 sequences, with around 59% found just once. Sequencing was done on a sample of blood. The J gene is TRBJ2-2, the V gene TRBV4-3, with D uncertain. The clonotype comes from a man aged 18 to 29 in good health. Here the CDR3 DNA reads TGCGCCAGCAGCCAAGGGTGGTGGGACACCGGGGAGCTGTTTTTT. This codes for CASSQGWWDTGELFF.